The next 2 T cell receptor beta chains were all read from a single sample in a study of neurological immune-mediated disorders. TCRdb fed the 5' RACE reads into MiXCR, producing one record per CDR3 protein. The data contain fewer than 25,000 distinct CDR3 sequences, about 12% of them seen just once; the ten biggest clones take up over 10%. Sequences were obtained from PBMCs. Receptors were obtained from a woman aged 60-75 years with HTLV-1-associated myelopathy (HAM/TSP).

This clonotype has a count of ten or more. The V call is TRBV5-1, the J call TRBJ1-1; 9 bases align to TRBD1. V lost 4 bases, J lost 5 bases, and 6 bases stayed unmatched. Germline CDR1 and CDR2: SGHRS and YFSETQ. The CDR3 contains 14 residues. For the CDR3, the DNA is TGCGCCAGCAGCCCCAGGACAGGGGTGACTGAAGCTTTCTTT. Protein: CASSPRTGVTEAFF.

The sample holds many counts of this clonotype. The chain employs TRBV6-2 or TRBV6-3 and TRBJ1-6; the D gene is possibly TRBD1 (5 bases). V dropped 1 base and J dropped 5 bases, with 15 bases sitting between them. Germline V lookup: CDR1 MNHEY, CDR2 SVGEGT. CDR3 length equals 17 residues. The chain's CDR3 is CASSYFPGQGDNSPLHF. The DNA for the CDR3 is TGTGCCAGCAGTTACTTCCCCGGACAAGGTGATAATTCACCCCTCCACTTT.